This entry lists 10 T cell receptor beta chains sequenced from one sample in a study of T-cell memory formation after mild COVID-19. TCRdb analysed the 5' RACE reads with MiXCR anew, one entry per CDR3 protein. The data hold 500,000 to 550,000 distinct CDR3 sequences, with 20% observed a single time. Sequenced material: PBMCs or a T cell subset sorted from them (not recorded which). The receptors come from an adult woman who had mild COVID-19 (a few samples of this study predate the infection). Cell type and time point are not known.

The gene calls are TRBV7-9 and TRBJ2-5; possibly TRBD2 for D (5 bases). V was cut by 5 bases and J by 4 bases, with 14 bases left in between. Germline assignment: CDR1 SEHNR and CDR2 FQNEAQ (reference sequence). The CDR3 is made up of 14 amino acids. The DNA of the CDR3 is TGTGCCAGCAGCACGGGAAGCCTGGGAGAGACCCAGTACTTC. Encoded protein: CASSTGSLGETQYF.

The V call is TRBV7-3, the J call TRBJ2-1, with 9 bases that match TRBD1. V gave up 5 bases and J gave up 3 bases; unmatched junction bases: 5. The CDR3 has 15 amino acids. CDR1 SGHTA and CDR2 FQGTGA come from the germline V gene. As DNA, the CDR3 is TGTGCCAGCAGCAAGGACAGGGGTAGCTACAATGAGCAGTTCTTC. Its translation is CASSKDRGSYNEQFF.

The chain carries TRBV25-1 and TRBJ2-3; 9 bases fit TRBD1. The CDR3 runs 14 residues. Per the germline V gene, CDR1 is MGHDK and CDR2 is SYGVNS. V trimming: 7 bases; J trimming: 4 bases; junction bases outside the gene matches: 6. This chain's CDR3 is CASNRDRVPDTQYF. The CDR3 DNA reads as TGTGCCAGCAACCGGGACAGGGTGCCAGATACGCAGTATTTT.

The chain combines TRBV12-3 or TRBV12-4 with TRBJ1-5, with D maybe TRBD1 (5 bases). V was trimmed by 4 bases and J by 4 bases, leaving 8 bases between them. This CDR3 has 13 residues. CDR3 protein: CASSWDENQPQHF. The DNA of the CDR3 is TGTGCCAGCAGTTGGGACGAGAATCAGCCCCAGCATTTT.

This clonotype has only a few counts. This chain connects TRBV10-3 to TRBJ2-5; the match to TRBD2 covers 11 bases. The CDR3 contains 18 residues. V lost 6 bases and J lost 4; bases outside the gene matches: 16. Germline values: CDR1 ENHRY, CDR2 SYGVKD. Here the CDR3 DNA reads TGTGCCATCAGCCTTACTAGCGGGAGACGCAGGGAGGGAGAGACCCAGTACTTC. It specifies CAISLTSGRRREGETQYF.

In its sample, this clonotype was seen a few times. V usage is TRBV4-3 and J usage is TRBJ2-7; D might be TRBD2 (6 bases). V was shortened by 5 bases and J by 2 bases, with 16 bases between the two germline ends. Germline V gene lookup returns CDR1 LGHNA and CDR2 YSLEER. The CDR3 length is 15 residues. CDR3 bases: TGCGCCAGCAGCTTCGGCGGGACCGATCCCTACGAGCAGTACTTC. Residues: CASSFGGTDPYEQYF.

This clonotype came up many times. The chain carries TRBV3-1 and TRBJ2-1, with a possible D match to TRBD2 (6 bases). The CDR3 is 12 residues long. Germline V gene sequence: CDR1 LGHDT, CDR2 YNNKEL (reference sequence). V lost 3 bases, J lost 10 bases, and 10 bases lay in between. The CDR3 sequence is CASSHWGREQFF. As DNA, the CDR3 is TGTGCCAGCAGCCATTGGGGGAGGGAGCAGTTCTTC.

This clonotype was recorded a few times. The chain is built from TRBV5-6 and TRBJ2-2, with D tentatively TRBD2 (5 bases). CDR3 length: 17 residues. With 0 bases removed from V and 1 base from J, the gap between germline ends came to 13 bases. Per germline, CDR1 SGHDT and CDR2 YYEEEE. This CDR3 reads CASSLGPAGGNTGELFF. CDR3 DNA sequence: TGTGCCAGCAGCTTGGGACCGGCAGGAGGGAACACCGGGGAGCTGTTTTTT.

This chain connects TRBV18 to TRBJ1-1, with unresolved D. The CDR3 contains 13 residues. V lost 6 bases and J lost 4, with 12 bases in between. Germline V gives CDR1 KGHSH, CDR2 LQKENI. This chain's CDR3 is CASSPSGVTEAFF. The CDR3 bases are TGTGCCAGCTCCCCATCTGGGGTCACTGAAGCTTTCTTT.

This clonotype was recorded many times. V usage is TRBV18 and J usage is TRBJ1-2; D gene unclear. CDR1 is KGHSH, CDR2 LQKENI, per germline. The CDR3 consists of 15 residues. V was clipped by 3 bases and J by 0 bases, with 11 bases between them. CDR3 amino acids: CASSPDLSSNYGYTF. CDR3 in DNA: TGTGCCAGCTCACCCGACTTAAGTTCTAACTATGGCTACACCTTC.